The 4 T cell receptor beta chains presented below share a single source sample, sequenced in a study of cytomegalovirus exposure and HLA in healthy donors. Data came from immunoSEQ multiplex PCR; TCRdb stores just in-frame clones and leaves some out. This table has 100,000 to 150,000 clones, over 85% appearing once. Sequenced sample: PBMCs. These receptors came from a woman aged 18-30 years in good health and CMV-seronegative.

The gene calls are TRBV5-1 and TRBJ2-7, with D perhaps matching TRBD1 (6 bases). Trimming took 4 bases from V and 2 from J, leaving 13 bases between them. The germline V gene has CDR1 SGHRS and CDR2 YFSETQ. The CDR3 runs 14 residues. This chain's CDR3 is CASSPRTATYEQYF. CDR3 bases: TGCGCCAGCAGCCCGAGGACAGCTACCTACGAGCAGTACTTC. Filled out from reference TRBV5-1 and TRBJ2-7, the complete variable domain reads KAGVTQTPRYLIKTRGQQVTLSCSPISGHRSVSWYQQTPGQGLQFLFEYFSETQRNKGNFPGRFSGRQFSNSRSEMNVSTLELGDSALYLCASSPRTATYEQYFGPGTRLTVT.

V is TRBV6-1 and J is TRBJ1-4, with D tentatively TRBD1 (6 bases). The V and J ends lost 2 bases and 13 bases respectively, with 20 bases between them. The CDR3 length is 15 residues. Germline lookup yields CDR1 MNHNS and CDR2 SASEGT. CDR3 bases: TGTGCCAGCAGTGAAACTCCGGGACACCCTAAGGGACTGTTTTTT. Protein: CASSETPGHPKGLFF.

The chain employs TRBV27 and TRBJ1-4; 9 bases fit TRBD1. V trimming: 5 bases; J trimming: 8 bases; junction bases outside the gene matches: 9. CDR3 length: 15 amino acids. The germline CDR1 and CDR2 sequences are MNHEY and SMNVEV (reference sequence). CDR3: CASSPTGQGGEKLFF. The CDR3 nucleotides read TGTGCCAGCAGTCCTACGGGACAGGGTGGCGAAAAACTGTTTTTT.

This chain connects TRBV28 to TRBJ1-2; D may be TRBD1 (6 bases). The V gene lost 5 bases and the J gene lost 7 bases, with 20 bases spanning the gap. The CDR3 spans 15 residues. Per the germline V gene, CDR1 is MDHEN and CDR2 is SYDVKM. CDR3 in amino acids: CASSPGTRQLRGYTF. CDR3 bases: TGTGCCAGCAGTCCCGGGACACGTCAGCTACGTGGCTACACCTTC.